The T cell receptor beta chain under discussion was sequenced for a study of shared clonotypes between healthy human individuals (dated by TCRdb to the early 2020s). Describing the broader study: A couple of women and three men aged 18 to 49 years were included in the cohort. For each donor, CD4 naive and CD4 memory were each run on three plates, CD8 naive on two plates, and CD8 memory on one plate. Between about 0.9 and 10 billion PBMCs per donor were obtained by leukapheresis. To estimate repertoire size and how much clonotype sharing occurs between individuals, the study deeply sequenced the blood TCR repertoires of about five healthy adults. To increase sequencing depth and limit assay-specific biases, different laboratories used diverse techniques to prepare libraries and sequence TCR repertoires.

Using the deep immunoSEQ assay, TCR CDR3 regions were amplified from genomic DNA by multiplex PCR. Genomic DNA extracted from each cell subset was distributed evenly over all wells of several immunoSEQ 96-well plates, and each plate served as one replicate. For sorted subsets, about 0.2 ug genomic DNA, equal to some 30,000 T cell genomes, was loaded into each replicate PCR. The purified libraries were quantified using a Qubit 3.0 fluorometer, sized with a Bioanalyzer 2100, and then quantified again using the KAPA Library Quantification kit. Every immunoSEQ 96-well plate was sequenced on a dedicated single-read 150-cycle Illumina NextSeq 550 flow cell. Per the source publication's procedure: Because the immunoSEQ output included only junctional sequences and no quality scores, the filtering could not be the same as the filtering used for full-length reads. To assign V/J genes and CDR3, sequences were annotated against IMGT germline references using PyIR, a Python wrapper for IgBLAST v1.9. Reads with weak V/J assignments (E-value above 1e-6), missing CDR3, stop codons, out-of-frame junctions, or ambiguous translated residues were removed. V3J clonotypes were defined by identical inferred V gene, J gene, and CDR3 amino acid sequence. To compute the percentage overlap between repertoires, the number of shared unique clonotypes was divided by the size of the smaller repertoire. RTK rarefaction, the Chao1 estimator, and Recon v2.1 estimates of unobserved clonotypes were used to assess repertoire richness. OLGA was used to compute generation probabilities for all TCRbeta clonotypes that the gDNA method yielded from a handful of donors. TCRdb took this table from immuneACCESS and kept in-frame rearrangements with V and J called. Such tables lack part of the clones; where checked against another copy, unresolved V genes explain under half of the gap, and the rest is unexplained. For V, J and clone size, that table is used; D and trimming come from the DNA. The sample contains 2 million to 2.5 million clones, 85% to 95% of them found a single time. The ten largest clones take up about 0.41% of the sample.

Comment on this clone: It has no known antigen specificity. Base qualities were left out, and no much larger clone turns up one base away.

The cysteine opens and the phenylalanine closes a CDR3 of 16 amino acids. The retained sequence is limited to the CDR3, 48 bases, with the frame set at the first base. CDR1 and CDR2 (SGHTA, FQGTGA) derive from the germline V gene. V loses 0 bases, J loses 0 bases, and the germline ends lie 8 bases apart. Healthy HIV-negative adults with no recently reported acute infections or vaccinations were included as donors. Only Caucasian adults living in Nashville, Tennessee, USA were represented among the donors. CD4+ T cells were enriched by magnetic negative selection, after which naive cells were positively selected on CD45RA and the negative fraction was taken as the memory subset. After blood collection by leukapheresis, PBMCs were isolated using Ficoll-Histopaque density gradient centrifugation and then cryopreserved in the vapor phase of liquid nitrogen. Analytical flow cytometry was used to check the purity and quantity of every magnetically sorted T cell population. Each sorted fraction had its genomic DNA isolated and then quantified by UV absorbance on a Nanodrop 2000c.

Overall study results and their limits: Higher generation probabilities were observed for clonotypes shared by all four sorted-subset donors than for non-shared clonotypes. Because the study included a small number of donors, the genetic and exposure-history diversity represented was limited. Even with the large sequencing depth, rarefaction of the sorted-subset datasets indicated that sequencing was incomplete. Pairwise subsampling indicated that sequencing depth was expected to affect the degree of clonotype sharing among donors. Sampling was restricted to blood, and TCR repertoires in tissue are likely to differ from TCR repertoires in blood. When a handful of donors were compared, the shared fraction of clonotypes was about 5.5% for naive CD4, about 4% for naive CD8, roughly 2.3% for memory CD4, and under 0.5% for memory CD8. Naive subsets generally had larger estimated clonotype richness than memory subsets.

Sequencing was performed on naive CD4+ T cells from PBMCs. The intended sense of this specimen's cell subset or site label: CD45RA+ positively selected. The chain was built from TRBV7-3 and TRBJ2-2, with the D call tentatively TRBD1 or TRBD2, each fitting 5 bases. This TCR derives from a man in his late teens or twenties in good health. Some clones in this sample may be carry-over from other donors' samples. The nucleotide sequence is given as TGTGCCAGCAGCTTAACGAGGGGCTCGAACACCGGGGAGCTGTTTTTT. Protein translation: CASSLTRGSNTGELFF.